The entry below describes one TCR beta chain. As yet, its antigen is unknown. The sample is drawn from a study of T-cell reconstitution after alpha-beta-depleted transplantation in children. Findings of the study overall: T-cell numbers and diversity one year post-transplant derived largely from freshly generated T cells. At around two months after transplant, the alpha-beta T cells were reportedly derived from several hundred expanded clones that came from non-depleted graft cells.

Unique molecular identifiers were incorporated into the prepared TCRbeta library. Using its own MiXCR run on the PCR reads, TCRdb lists one record per CDR3 protein. This sample carries fewer than 1 million distinct CDR3 sequences, 16% of them seen once, and the ten largest clones take around 4.5%. V dropped 3 bases and J dropped 0 bases, with 12 bases sitting between them. The CDR3 runs 16 residues. The germline CDR1 and CDR2 sequences are MGHRA and YSYEKL. This material consisted of PBMCs, mostly from graft donor cells, taken 360 days after TCRalphabeta/CD19-depleted stem cell transplant. The receptor was isolated from a male patient between 5 and 17 years old who had a stem cell transplant for acute lymphoblastic leukemia, so the T cells may come from the graft donor. The chain has TRBV4-1 and TRBJ2-1; D is perhaps TRBD2 (5 bases). CDR3 region: CASSQSDYSSYNEQFF. The DNA of the CDR3 is TGCGCCAGCAGCCAGTCAGACTATAGCTCCTACAATGAGCAGTTCTTC.